The 27 T cell receptor beta chains below come from one sample, sequenced in a study of tumor-infiltrating lymphocytes in primary liver carcinoma. cDNA specific to TCR beta was made from 450 to 650 ng of total RNA, with a constant-region primer employed for priming. What produced the TCR beta libraries was three nested multiplex PCR rounds using slightly modified ARM-PCR. Forward primers for TRBV1-TRBV30 and a C-beta reverse primer served the first two PCR rounds, at 10 cycles each. TCRdb re-called the multiplex PCR reads through MiXCR, storing one row per CDR3 protein. The sample has about 310,000 distinct CDR3 sequences, around 50% seen once. Both blood RNA, taken from unsorted whole blood, and germline DNA were extracted. Sequences were obtained from peripheral blood. The receptors derive from a woman aged 30 to 39 with primary liver carcinoma and hepatitis B virus infection.

The chain joins TRBV4-1 to TRBJ1-3; maybe TRBD1 (6 bases). Trimming pared 0 bases from V and 2 bases from J, leaving 20 bases between. Germline V lookup: CDR1 MGHRA, CDR2 YSYEKL. This CDR3 contains 19 residues. CDR3 DNA: TGCGCCAGCAGCCAAGAGGGCATTGGAAGGCAGGGGACTGGAAACACCATATATTTT. The encoded protein is CASSQEGIGRQGTGNTIYF.

Comment on this clonotype: This may be a read error, as it is one base from a much larger clone. The chain recombines TRBV29-1 with TRBJ1-2, with no clear D. The germline gives CDR1 SQVTM, CDR2 ANQGSEA. The CDR3 has 11 residues. Trimming stripped 6 bases from V and 4 bases from J, with 9 bases between. The CDR3 nucleotides are TGCAGCGTAGACATAGGCTATGGCTACACCTTC. Translation: CSVDIGYGYTF.

The chain employs TRBV24-1 and TRBJ2-1; D possibly corresponds to TRBD1 (5 bases). The V end lost 1 base, the J end lost 8 bases, and 11 bases lay between the germline ends. This CDR3 has 14 amino acids. Germline values: CDR1 KGHDR, CDR2 SFDVKD. The CDR3 region is CATSDFDSRDEQFF. The CDR3 DNA follows: TGTGCCACCAGTGATTTTGACAGTCGGGATGAGCAGTTCTTC.

With regard to this clonotype: The conserved final phenylalanine or tryptophan is absent from the CDR3, which likely points to a read error. The DNA is left out, because the CDR3 cannot be placed on it with certainty; the CDR3 is given as TCRdb lists it. The V and J genes are TRBV11-2 and TRBJ1-2. The CDR3 is 15 amino acids long, termini counted. Germline CDR1 is SGHAT and CDR2 is FQNNGV. CDR3 region: CASSLEHNLIYGHTY.

The rearrangement links TRBV10-2 to TRBJ2-5; D is possibly TRBD2 (6 bases). The CDR3 extends over 14 amino acids. Germline lookup yields CDR1 WSHSY and CDR2 SAAADI. The V gene lost 5 bases and the J gene lost 4 bases, with 14 bases spanning the gap. In DNA, the CDR3 is TGCGCCAGCAGTCTTGGGGAGCGGGTAGAGACCCAGTACTTC. Residues: CASSLGERVETQYF.

Notes on this clonotype: A much larger clone sits a single nucleotide away, making a read error possible. Since the CDR3 does not end with the conserved phenylalanine or tryptophan, this likely comes from a read error. This chain connects TRBV4-1 to TRBJ2-7, with D maybe TRBD2 (6 bases). V was clipped by 1 base and J by 0 bases, with 10 bases between them. Germline lookup yields CDR1 MGHRA and CDR2 YSYEKL. This CDR3 spans 15 amino acids. The CDR3 here is CASSQVWDFSYEQYL. For the CDR3, the DNA is TGCGCCAGCAGCCAAGTTTGGGACTTCTCCTACGAGCAGTACCTC.

A note on this clonotype: An end of the junction differs from the germline gene, which may be a read error. The chain employs TRBV28 and TRBJ2-5; perhaps TRBD1 as D (8 bases). Per the germline V gene, CDR1 is MDHEN and CDR2 is SYDVKM. CDR3 size: 14 residues. CDR3: CASSSQGGQDTQYF. The DNA of the CDR3 is TGTGCCAGCAGTTCACAGGGGGGGCAAGATACCCAGTACTTC. The complete variable domain, with remaining parts taken from reference TRBV28 and TRBJ2-5, reads DVKVTQSSRYLVKRTGEKVFLECVQDMDHENMFWYRQDPGLGLRLIYFSYDVKMKEKGDIPEGYSVSREKKERFSLILESASTNQTSMYLCASSSQGGQDTQYFGPGTRLLVL.

As concerns this clonotype: Given a much more abundant clone one base away, this may be a read error. The chain recombines TRBV6-2 or TRBV6-3 with TRBJ2-1, with 11 nucleotides matching TRBD2. Germline V CDR1 and CDR2: MNHEY, SVGEGT. This CDR3 comprises 15 residues. The CDR3 loop is CATLAERLAGNEEFF. The CDR3 nucleotides are TGTGCCACCCTTGCGGAAAGACTAGCGGGGAATGAGGAGTTCTTC.

This sequence joins TRBV2 and TRBJ1-2; D is unresolved. Per the germline V gene, CDR1 is SNHLY and CDR2 is FYNNEI. V lost 0 bases to trimming and J lost 3 bases, with 11 bases between them. This CDR3 contains 15 residues. Here the CDR3 reads CASSEAQGSHYGYTF. The CDR3 DNA sequence: TGTGCCAGCAGTGAAGCGCAAGGGAGTCACTATGGCTACACCTTC.

Of note for this clonotype: A read error may account for a junction end that differs from germline. In DNA form, the CDR3 reads TGCAACGTTGACGGGGCGGGTTCAAGTGGTCTGGAAGAGACCCAGCACTTC. It translates to CNVDGAGSSGLEETQHF. The chain uses TRBV29-1 and TRBJ2-5; D may be TRBD1 or TRBD2 (5 bases each). CDR3 length equals 17 residues. The germline V gene encodes CDR1 SQVTM and CDR2 ANQGSEA.

V is TRBV11-1 and J is TRBJ1-1; 8 nucleotides match TRBD1. V was pared by 2 bases and J by 3 bases, with 5 bases of the junction left unmatched. This CDR3 region has 15 residues. Germline CDR1 reads SGHAT; CDR2 reads FQDESV (reference sequence). The CDR3 DNA sequence: TGTGCCAGCAGCTTAACTCGGGGACAGGACACTGAAGCTTTCTTT. Its protein product is CASSLTRGQDTEAFF.

This clonotype showed up just once. Since a much larger clone is just one base distant, this may be a read error. The chain is built from TRBV29-1 and TRBJ2-4; D is unclear. The germline V gene has CDR1 SQVTM and CDR2 ANQGSEA. This CDR3 has 12 residues. V was trimmed by 2 bases and J by 7 bases, leaving 9 bases between them. The CDR3 sequence is CSVECRYNIQYF. CDR3 DNA sequence: TGCAGCGTTGAATGCAGATATAACATTCAGTACTTC.

The V call is TRBV12-3 or TRBV12-4, the J call TRBJ2-2; no clear D. The V and J ends lost 4 bases and 9 bases respectively, with 15 bases between them. There are 14 residues in the CDR3. The CDR3 sequence is CASSSTARTRELFF. CDR3 in DNA: TGTGCCAGCAGTTCAACCGCCCGTACCAGGGAGCTGTTTTTT.

This clonotype was seen only a few times. V and J are TRBV7-9 and TRBJ2-1; 7 nucleotides match TRBD1. CDR1 and CDR2 (germline): SEHNR, FQNEAQ (reference sequence). This CDR3 has 16 amino acids. The J segment lost 0 bases and the V segment lost 4 bases, leaving 6 bases of the junction unmatched. The CDR3 bases are TGTGCCAGCAGCTCGAGTTACAGGGGCTCCTACAATGAGCAGTTCTTC. Its protein product is CASSSSYRGSYNEQFF.

This clonotype showed up just a few times. The chain couples TRBV6-5 to TRBJ2-2, with D unclear. There are 13 residues in the CDR3. Trimming stripped 4 bases from V and 8 bases from J, with 11 bases between. The germline V gene has CDR1 MNHEY and CDR2 SVGAGI. The CDR3 DNA is TGTGCCAGCAGTTCCGACCCGATGGGGGAGCTGTTTTTT. This encodes CASSSDPMGELFF.

This chain links TRBV28 with TRBJ2-2; tentatively, D is TRBD1 (6 bases). CDR3 size: 12 residues. Trimming stripped 10 bases from V and 3 bases from J, with 9 bases between. CDR1 and CDR2 from the germline V gene are MDHEN and SYDVKM. The CDR3 nucleotides are TGTGCCACCGAGGGGGACACCGGGGAGCTGTTTTTT. Encoded protein: CATEGDTGELFF.

In regard to this clonotype: Mismatch with germline at one junction end may stem from a read error. The genes are TRBV6-1 and TRBJ2-7; tentative D call: TRBD2 (6 bases). This CDR3 has 12 amino acids. The germline gives CDR1 MNHNS, CDR2 SASEGT. In nucleotides, the CDR3 is TGTGCCAACACGGAGGGGCTCTACGAGCAGTACTTT. Translating it yields CANTEGLYEQYF.

This clonotype has a count of ten or more. The V gene is TRBV11-2, the J gene TRBJ2-7, with 11 bases fitting TRBD2. CDR3 length: 15 amino acids. After removal of 6 bases from V and 6 bases from J, the junction contained 10 bases not matched to a gene. Per germline, CDR1 SGHAT and CDR2 FQNNGV. CDR3 in DNA: TGTGCCAGCAGTCAAGACATAGCGGGAGGGCGCGAGCAGTACTTC. As protein: CASSQDIAGGREQYF. Full variable domain (outside the CDR3, taken from reference TRBV11-2 and TRBJ2-7): EAGVAQSPRYKIIEKRQSVAFWCNPISGHATLYWYQQILGQGPKLLIQFQNNGVVDDSQLPKDRFSAERLKGVDSTLKIQPAKLEDSAVYLCASSQDIAGGREQYFGPGTRLTVT.

The rearrangement joins TRBV5-1 to TRBJ2-6; TRBD1 aligns across 10 bases. Germline assignment: CDR1 SGHRS and CDR2 YFSETQ. The CDR3 totals 16 residues. With 8 bases clipped from V and 3 bases from J, the junction kept 8 bases outside the gene matches. The CDR3 nucleotides are TGCGCCAGTAGCGAGACAGGGGGCTTTGGGGCCAACGTCCTGACTTTC. Its translation is CASSETGGFGANVLTF.

Turning to this clonotype: The junction differs from germline at one of its ends, possibly a read error. The CDR3 is CANSWSRTDTQYF. CDR3 bases: TGTGCCAACAGTTGGAGCCGCACAGATACGCAGTATTTT. The chain couples TRBV12-3 or TRBV12-4 to TRBJ2-3; no clear D. The CDR3 sequence is 13 residues long.

A word on this clonotype: The junction departs from the called germline gene at one end, perhaps through a read error. The V call is TRBV6-2 or TRBV6-3, the J call TRBJ2-2, with D tentatively TRBD1 (6 bases). The CDR3 is 16 residues long. CDR1 and CDR2 from the germline V gene are MNHEY and SVGEGT. The CDR3: CASKGHNMVISGDLFF. The CDR3 DNA sequence: TGTGCCAGCAAGGGACACAATATGGTCATTTCCGGGGATCTGTTTTTT.

V gene TRBV9 combines with J gene TRBJ2-2; D gene uncertain. This CDR3 comprises 13 residues. The germline V and J ends were trimmed by 2 bases and 6 bases, with 8 bases remaining between them. Germline V CDR1 and CDR2: SGDLS, YYNGEE. Here the CDR3 reads CASSVIESGELFF. The CDR3 DNA follows: TGTGCCAGCAGCGTCATAGAGTCCGGGGAGCTGTTTTTT.

As concerns this clonotype: A much bigger clone sits one base away, suggesting this may be a read error. V gene TRBV6-2 or TRBV6-3 combines with J gene TRBJ1-5; no clear D gene. With 2 bases removed from V and 3 bases from J, the gap between germline ends came to 11 bases. The germline V gene encodes CDR1 MNHEY and CDR2 SVGEGT. The CDR3 consists of 15 residues. The CDR3 loop is CASSYAGGNNQPQHF. The DNA for the CDR3 is TGTGCCAGCAGTTACGCGGGCGGAAACAATCAGCCCCAGCATTTT.

This clonotype appeared a few times. The CDR3 spells CASTAAGGQETQYF. The CDR3 DNA reads as TGCGCCAGCACAGCAGCGGGAGGCCAAGAGACCCAGTACTTC. The rearrangement links TRBV10-2 to TRBJ2-5; 9 nucleotides agree with TRBD2. The J segment lost 1 base and the V segment lost 7 bases, leaving 4 bases of the junction unmatched. The germline V gene encodes CDR1 WSHSY and CDR2 SAAADI. This CDR3 region has 14 residues.

The chain uses TRBV4-1 and TRBJ2-7; D is unclear. Germline CDR1 MGHRA, CDR2 YSYEKL. The CDR3 runs to 17 residues. Trimming took 1 base from V and 6 from J, leaving 22 bases between them. The CDR3 is CASSQVLQSSSRSEQYF. In DNA, the CDR3 is TGCGCCAGCAGCCAAGTGTTACAGTCTTCCTCGCGTTCCGAGCAGTACTTC.

This clonotype turned up a few times. Compared with germline, one end of the junction differs, possibly owing to a read error. V gene TRBV12-3 or TRBV12-4 combines with J gene TRBJ2-1; D may correspond to TRBD1 or TRBD2 (5 bases each). The CDR3 covers 13 residues. The CDR3 region is CVSSLGPANEQFF. CDR3 in DNA: TGTGTCAGCAGCTTGGGACCGGCTAATGAGCAGTTCTTC.

In this sample, this clonotype turned up many times. The V gene is TRBV11-2, the J gene TRBJ2-3, with TRBD2 as a possible D gene (5 bases). Trimming took off 6 bases at V and 2 bases at J, with 15 bases between the two ends. The CDR3 has 15 residues. In germline, CDR1 is SGHAT, CDR2 FQNNGV. The CDR3 DNA reads as TGTGCCAGCAGTTCACGACTAACTTTCACAGATACGCAGTATTTT. Amino acids: CASSSRLTFTDTQYF.